These 21 T cell receptor beta chains originate from one sample sequenced in a study of T cells after yellow fever vaccination (dated by TCRdb to between 2017 and 2020). The library was produced with 5' RACE. Sequencing was carried out with an Illumina NovaSeq 6000. TCRdb's own reprocessing of the public reads used fastp at Q25 and MiXCR and kept productive beta chains. Identical CDR3 proteins give one entry, which carries the most common genes and DNA. For this sample there are some 300,000 distinct CDR3 sequences; approximately 10% appear just once. Jointly, the top ten make up 3% to 3.5% of the sample. This specimen's treatment or condition label, interpreted: live attenuated yellow fever vaccine strain. The sequencing here drew on CD4+ T cells sorted from PBMCs, taken 5 days after the yellow fever booster vaccination. The source of these receptors is a man aged 18 to 35 who received the YFV17D yellow fever vaccine.

J is TRBJ2-7 and V is TRBV2, with TRBD2 matching 8 bases. The CDR3 covers 13 residues. Germline trimming cut 7 bases from V and 0 bases from J; bases unmatched to any gene: 2. Germline loops: CDR1 SNHLY, CDR2 FYNNEI. CDR3 residues: CASNGLASYEQYV. In DNA form, the CDR3 reads TGTGCCAGCAATGGACTAGCCTCCTACGAGCAGTACGTC.

The chain is built from TRBV7-9 and TRBJ1-1, with D possibly TRBD1 on 5 matching bases. The CDR3 spans 13 residues. The V end was cut by 6 bases, the J end by 5 bases, with 13 bases between. Germline assignment: CDR1 SEHNR and CDR2 FQNEAQ (reference sequence). The CDR3 DNA reads TGTGCCAGCAGTAGAAACGGGGGTACTGAAGCTTTCTTT. Its protein product is CASSRNGGTEAFF.

This clonotype has only a few counts. The rearrangement joins TRBV19 to TRBJ2-3, with D perhaps matching TRBD1 or TRBD2 (5 bases each). Germline CDR1 is LNHDA and CDR2 is SQIVND (reference sequence). V was shortened by 5 bases and J by 0 bases, with 24 bases between the two germline ends. The CDR3 contains 19 residues. This chain's CDR3 is CASSSPDGASRLSTDTQYF. In DNA, the CDR3 is TGTGCCAGTAGTTCACCCGACGGGGCCTCCCGACTTAGCACAGATACGCAGTATTTT. The whole variable domain, remainder taken from reference TRBV19 and TRBJ2-3, is DGGITQSPKYLFRKEGQNVTLSCEQNLNHDAMYWYRQDPGQGLRLIYYSQIVNDFQKGDIAEGYSVSREKKESFPLTVTSAQKNPTAFYLCASSSPDGASRLSTDTQYFGPGTRLTVL.

This clonotype was recorded a few times. The chain employs TRBV6-6 and TRBJ1-5; possible D gene TRBD1, 6 bases. The CDR3 totals 15 residues. Germline loops: CDR1 MNHNY, CDR2 SVGAGI (reference sequence). V was trimmed by 2 bases and J by 0 bases, leaving 8 bases between them. The CDR3 loop reads CASSYGQYSNQPQHF. CDR3 bases: TGTGCCAGCAGTTACGGACAGTATAGCAATCAGCCCCAGCATTTT.

This clonotype was observed a handful of times. The gene calls are TRBV7-2 and TRBJ2-5; a possible D gene is TRBD1 (5 bases). Germline V gene sequence: CDR1 SGHTA, CDR2 FQGNSA. This CDR3 region has 11 residues. Trimming cost V 8 bases and J 5 bases, with 9 bases left between them. CDR3 sequence: CASVGAETQYF. CDR3 sequence (DNA): TGTGCCAGCGTAGGGGCGGAGACCCAGTACTTC.

This clonotype showed up just a few times. The chain recombines TRBV7-2 with TRBJ1-6; D is unresolved. The germline V gene encodes CDR1 SGHTA and CDR2 FQGNSA. The CDR3 sequence is 12 residues long. V was cut by 1 base and J by 10 bases, with 5 bases left in between. Here the CDR3 DNA reads TGTGCCAGCAGCTTAGAACCCTCACCCCTCCACTTT. It yields the protein CASSLEPSPLHF.

The rearrangement uses TRBV7-2 and TRBJ1-1; D may be TRBD1 (6 bases). The V gene's germline CDR1 is SGHTA and CDR2 FQGNSA. Trimming cost V 1 base and J 0 bases, with 12 bases left between them. CDR3 length equals 16 residues. The CDR3 DNA is TGTGCCAGCAGCTTAGGGTACGGGGGCATGAACACTGAAGCTTTCTTT. Amino acids: CASSLGYGGMNTEAFF. The entire variable domain, with the rest obtained from reference TRBV7-2 and TRBJ1-1, is as follows: GAGVSQSPSNKVTEKGKDVELRCDPISGHTALYWYRQSLGQGLEFLIYFQGNSAPDKSGLPSDRFSAERTGGSVSTLTIQRTQQEDSAVYLCASSLGYGGMNTEAFFGQGTRLTVV.

This clonotype was counted only a few times. This sequence joins TRBV24-1 and TRBJ1-5; 8 nucleotides agree with TRBD1. The junction had 7 bases not matched to a gene; V was cut back by 4 bases and J by 3 bases. Germline V gives CDR1 KGHDR, CDR2 SFDVKD. The CDR3 is 16 amino acids. CDR3 coding DNA: TGTGCCACCAGTGACCCTAGACAGGGGATCAATCAGCCCCAGCATTTT. Protein product: CATSDPRQGINQPQHF.

This sequence joins TRBV20-1 and TRBJ2-7; the match to TRBD2 covers 12 bases. The CDR3 covers 12 residues. The trim removed 7 bases at V and 6 bases at J, leaving 4 bases unmatched. Germline assignment: CDR1 DFQATT and CDR2 SNEGSKA (reference sequence). CDR3 DNA: TGCAGTGTCCCGACTAGCGGGGGCGAGCAGTACTTC. Its protein product is CSVPTSGGEQYF.

The chain has TRBV7-2 and TRBJ1-6, with 7 bases aligning to TRBD1. The CDR3 consists of 16 residues. After removal of 5 bases from V and 9 bases from J, the junction contained 13 bases not matched to a gene. CDR1 is SGHTA and CDR2 is FQGNSA in the germline V gene. The CDR3 bases are TGTGCCAGCAGCACCCCCGGGACAGACTTCGTTTCACCCCTCCACTTT. Its translation: CASSTPGTDFVSPLHF. The full variable domain, rest sourced from reference TRBV7-2 and TRBJ1-6, is GAGVSQSPSNKVTEKGKDVELRCDPISGHTALYWYRQSLGQGLEFLIYFQGNSAPDKSGLPSDRFSAERTGGSVSTLTIQRTQQEDSAVYLCASSTPGTDFVSPLHFGNGTRLTVT.

This clonotype was picked up a small number of times. This chain joins TRBV20-1 and TRBJ2-5; D is ambiguous. From germline, CDR1 is DFQATT and CDR2 SNEGSKA (reference sequence). The CDR3 consists of 13 residues. The V end was cut by 0 bases, the J end by 3 bases, with 8 bases between. In nucleotides, the CDR3 is TGCAGTGCTAGAGATGGGCGAAAAGAGACCCAGTACTTC. It specifies CSARDGRKETQYF.

This clonotype occurred many times. This rearrangement joins TRBV20-1 to TRBJ2-1; D call uncertain. The CDR3 has 13 residues. Per germline, CDR1 DFQATT and CDR2 SNEGSKA (reference sequence). V was shortened by 0 bases and J by 8 bases, with 11 bases between the two germline ends. This CDR3 reads CSARDPLWDEQFF. In DNA form, the CDR3 reads TGCAGTGCTAGAGATCCCCTCTGGGATGAGCAGTTCTTC.

The chain uses TRBV4-3 and TRBJ2-3; the D gene is possibly TRBD2 (5 bases). Germline loops: CDR1 LGHNA, CDR2 YSLEER. V gave up 0 bases and J gave up 0 bases, with 16 bases separating them. The CDR3 sequence is 18 residues long. The CDR3 is CASSQDLRRRTSTDTQYF. CDR3 DNA sequence: TGCGCCAGCAGCCAAGATCTGCGACGCAGGACTAGCACAGATACGCAGTATTTT.

This clonotype was seen more than once but under ten times. The J gene is TRBJ1-1, the V gene TRBV12-3 or TRBV12-4, with D hard to call. V lost 3 bases and J lost 3, with 14 bases in between. This CDR3 region has 15 residues. In DNA form, the CDR3 reads TGTGCCAGCAGTTTTCGAACATCGGGAGACACTGAAGCTTTCTTT. Translating gives CASSFRTSGDTEAFF.

This chain links TRBV4-1 with TRBJ2-1; possible D gene TRBD2, 6 bases. In germline, CDR1 is MGHRA, CDR2 YSYEKL. The CDR3 contains 16 residues. Trimming removed 3 bases at V and 7 bases at J, with 19 bases between. The chain's CDR3 is CASSHAGLTVRNEQFF. The DNA of the CDR3 is TGCGCCAGCAGCCATGCGGGACTCACCGTAAGGAATGAGCAGTTCTTC.

The chain employs TRBV2 and TRBJ2-5; the match to TRBD1 covers 8 bases. The V segment lost 10 bases and the J segment 6 bases; nucleotides outside the gene matches: 19. There are 16 residues in the CDR3. CDR1 is SNHLY, CDR2 FYNNEI, per germline. CDR3 sequence: CATVQGTGGNGKTQYF. CDR3 nucleotide sequence: TGTGCCACCGTACAGGGAACAGGGGGTAATGGAAAGACCCAGTACTTC.

Only a few counts were recorded for this clonotype. The chain combines TRBV6-2 or TRBV6-3 with TRBJ2-5; 12 bases are a match to TRBD2. The V segment lost 6 bases and the J segment 5 bases; nucleotides outside the gene matches: 4. Germline CDR1 reads MNHEY; CDR2 reads SVGEGT. The CDR3 is 14 amino acids. This chain's CDR3 is CASRPLAGGETQYF. The DNA of the CDR3 is TGTGCCAGCAGGCCGCTAGCGGGGGGGGAGACCCAGTACTTC.

This clonotype was observed a handful of times. This chain uses TRBV12-3 or TRBV12-4 with TRBJ2-1, with 8 bases that match TRBD2. J was trimmed by 8 bases and V by 6 bases; bases with no gene match: 6. CDR3 size: 13 residues. CDR3: CASSLAGVDEQFF. The CDR3 DNA sequence: TGTGCCAGCAGCCTAGCGGGTGTCGATGAGCAGTTCTTC.

This clonotype turned up a few times. The chain uses TRBV18 and TRBJ2-4, with D tentatively TRBD1 or TRBD2 (7 bases each). Trimming left V 0 bases short and J 8 bases short, with 11 bases between. The CDR3 loop spans 14 amino acids. In germline, CDR1 is KGHSH, CDR2 LQKENI. The CDR3 coding sequence is TGTGCCAGCTCACCACCCCCAGGGGGGGACATTCAGTACTTC. Translated: CASSPPPGGDIQYF.

Many counts were recorded for this clonotype. The gene calls are TRBV19 and TRBJ1-1; D is unclear. Germline values: CDR1 LNHDA, CDR2 SQIVND (reference sequence). The CDR3 length is 14 residues. V lost 4 bases, J lost 1 base, and 10 bases lay in between. The chain's CDR3 is CASSTIGRNTEAFF. Written as DNA, the CDR3 is TGTGCCAGTAGTACCATAGGGAGGAACACTGAAGCTTTCTTT.

The chain uses TRBV5-6 and TRBJ2-7; D uncertain. CDR1 is SGHDT, CDR2 YYEEEE, per germline. There are 13 residues in the CDR3. The V and J ends lost 1 base and 8 bases respectively, with 13 bases between them. The CDR3 DNA reads as TGTGCCAGCAGCTTGCTGGCAGGCGGTAAGCAGTACGTC. It yields the protein CASSLLAGGKQYV.